The T cell receptor beta chain described here comes from a study of immune heterogeneity within non-small cell lung tumors. As template, the study used bulk tumor genomic DNA at around 590 ng per sample. In surgery, several biopsies were collected from each primary tumor at widely spaced sites. Their non-small cell lung cancer was newly diagnosed and untreated, and the patients underwent curative surgery. It was newly diagnosed non-small cell lung cancer patients having surgery with curative intent who served as donors. Concerning this clonotype itself: Antigen unknown.

Study-wide results and caveats: With local tumor mutational burden, local T-cell clonality showed a moderate but significant correlation (R 0.3 to 0.4). Identical dominant CDR3 beta clonotypes were found repeatedly across the tumor sites of a single patient, and these appeared alongside high-frequency clones that were unique to particular tumor locations.

TCR beta CDR3 was amplified by multiplex PCR using 32 V and 13 J primers. TCRdb passed the multiplex PCR reads through MiXCR, listing each CDR3 protein once. The table includes almost 3,000 distinct CDR3 sequences, around 25% detected once. This clonotype originated in a female donor with non-small cell lung cancer. What was sequenced was lung tumor tissue.

CDR3 loop: CASSYGGIGTYEQYF. CDR3 in DNA: TGTGCCAGCAGTTACGGGGGCATAGGAACCTACGAGCAGTACTTC. V usage is TRBV6-2 or TRBV6-3 and J usage is TRBJ2-7; possible D gene TRBD1, 6 bases. Trimming took 2 bases from V and 2 from J, leaving 13 bases between them. The CDR3 runs 15 residues. From germline, CDR1 is MNHEY and CDR2 SVGEGT.